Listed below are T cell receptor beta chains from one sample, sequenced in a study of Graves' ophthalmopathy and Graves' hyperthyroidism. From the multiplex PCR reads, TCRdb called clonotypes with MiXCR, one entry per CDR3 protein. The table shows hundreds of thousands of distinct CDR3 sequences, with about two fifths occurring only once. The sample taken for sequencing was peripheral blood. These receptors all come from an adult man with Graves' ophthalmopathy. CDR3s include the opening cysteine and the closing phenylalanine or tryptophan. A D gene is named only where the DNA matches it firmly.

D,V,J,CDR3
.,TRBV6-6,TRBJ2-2,CASSYSGVTGELFF
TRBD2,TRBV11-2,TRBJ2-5,CASSFLREGPRETQYF
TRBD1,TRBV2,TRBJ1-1,CASRTGDWRTEAFF
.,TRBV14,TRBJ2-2,CASSHVHPNTGELFF
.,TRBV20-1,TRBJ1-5,CSARLQADQPQHF
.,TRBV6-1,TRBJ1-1,CASTKTDLNTEAFF
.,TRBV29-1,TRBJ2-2,CSVDDGTFTGELFF
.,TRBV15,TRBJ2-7,CATSSGQGIAYEQYF
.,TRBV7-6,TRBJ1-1,CASSPSTGRYAEAFF
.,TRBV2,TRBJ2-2,CASSVGPTNTGELFF
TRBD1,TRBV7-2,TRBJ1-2,CASSLQDREGYTF
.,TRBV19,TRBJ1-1,CASSISLEAFF
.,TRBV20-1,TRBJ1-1,CSASLDTEAFF
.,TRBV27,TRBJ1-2,CASSSHQGREYGYTF
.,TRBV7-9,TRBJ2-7,CASSLVGAGGQYF
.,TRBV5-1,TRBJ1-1,CASSPPGGNTEAFF
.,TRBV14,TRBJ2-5,CASRQAGETQYF
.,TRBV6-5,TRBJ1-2,CASSYSITPGINYGYTF
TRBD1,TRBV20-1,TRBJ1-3,CSARDFGTGYSGNTIYF
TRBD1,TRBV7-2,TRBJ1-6,CASSLADGTAHNSPLHF
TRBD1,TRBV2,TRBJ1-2,CASSATPTGWDYGYTF
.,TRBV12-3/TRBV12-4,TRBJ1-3,CASSPIRWGEVAGNTIYF
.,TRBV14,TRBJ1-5,CASSPWAGGDNQPQHF
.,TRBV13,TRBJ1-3,CASSFPKLGNTIYF
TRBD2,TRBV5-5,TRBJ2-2,CASSSRVLAGVSGELFF
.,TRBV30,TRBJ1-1,CAWNRGAEAFF
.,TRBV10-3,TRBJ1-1,CAISESWGTEAFF
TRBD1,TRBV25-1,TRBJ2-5,CASSEPDRVFRETQYF
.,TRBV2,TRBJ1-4,CASSEGTQEKLFF
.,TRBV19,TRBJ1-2,CASSIDPNSSGNTF
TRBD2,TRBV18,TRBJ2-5,CASSPRARLAGVETQYF
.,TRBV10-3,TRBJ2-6,CAISEGANVLTF
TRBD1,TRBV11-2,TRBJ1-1,CASSSYRGMNTEAFF
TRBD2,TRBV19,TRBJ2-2,CASSFSGRAGANTGELFF
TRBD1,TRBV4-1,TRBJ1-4,CASSQSTGMDEKLFF
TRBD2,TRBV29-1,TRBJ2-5,CSVGVAGGRGARETQYF
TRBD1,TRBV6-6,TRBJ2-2,CASSVQGVGELVF
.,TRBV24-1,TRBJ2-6,CVTSKGGSGANVLTF
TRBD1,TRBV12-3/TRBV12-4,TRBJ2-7,CASSPGQGEQYF
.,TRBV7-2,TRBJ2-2,CASSQPGQNTGELFF
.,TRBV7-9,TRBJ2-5,CASSMDLQETQYF
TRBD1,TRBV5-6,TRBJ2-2,CASSIVTGANTGELFF
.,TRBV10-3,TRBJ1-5,CASSYELNRAANQPQHF
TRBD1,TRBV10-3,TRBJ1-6,CAAQGAASPLHF
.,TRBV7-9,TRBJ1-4,CASSPRGHKLFF
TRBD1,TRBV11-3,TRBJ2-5,CASSLFSGGRGRWETQYF